Listed below are T cell receptor beta chains from one sample, sequenced in a study of shared clonotypes between healthy human individuals. Generated by immunoSEQ multiplex PCR, the TCRdb table keeps only in-frame clones and is missing some. This sample has under 1,100,000 clones; roughly 74% occur once, and the top ten carry roughly 0.62%. Sequences were obtained from memory CD4+ T cells from PBMCs. The origin of the receptors is a man aged 18 to 30 in good health. Some clones in this sample may be carry-over from other donors' samples. Both conserved end residues are part of each CDR3. A D gene is named only where the DNA matches it firmly. The size entry is marked missing in some rows and otherwise reads once, few, many or a size class.

v_gene: TRBV9; abundance: -; j_gene: TRBJ2-2; d_gene: -; CDR3aa: CASSVDVGQNTGELFF; CDR3nt: TGTGCCAGCAGCGTAGACGTGGGACAAAACACCGGGGAGCTGTTTTTT
v_gene: TRBV28; abundance: few; j_gene: TRBJ1-4; d_gene: -; CDR3aa: CAHGVATNEKLFF; CDR3nt: TGTGCCCACGGGGTGGCAACTAATGAAAAACTGTTTTTT
v_gene: TRBV30; abundance: -; j_gene: TRBJ1-5; d_gene: TRBD1; CDR3aa: CAWSGLQGNQPQHF; CDR3nt: TGTGCCTGGAGTGGGCTACAGGGGAATCAGCCCCAGCATTTT
v_gene: TRBV5-1; abundance: -; j_gene: TRBJ1-2; d_gene: -; CDR3aa: CASSLEGYGYTF; CDR3nt: TGCGCCAGCAGCTTGGAGGGATACGGCTACACCTTC
v_gene: TRBV7-9; abundance: -; j_gene: TRBJ1-4; d_gene: TRBD1; CDR3aa: CASSQGESNEKLFF; CDR3nt: TGTGCCAGCAGCCAGGGGGAATCTAATGAAAAACTGTTTTTT
v_gene: TRBV29-1; abundance: -; j_gene: TRBJ2-1; d_gene: -; CDR3aa: CSVEGGIISYNEQFF; CDR3nt: TGCAGCGTTGAAGGCGGAATTATTTCCTACAATGAGCAGTTCTTC
v_gene: TRBV27; abundance: few; j_gene: TRBJ1-2; d_gene: -; CDR3aa: CASSITGGYGYTF; CDR3nt: TGTGCCAGCAGCATCACGGGGGGGTATGGCTACACCTTC
v_gene: TRBV27; abundance: few; j_gene: TRBJ2-7; d_gene: -; CDR3aa: CASSLSGYVVEQYF; CDR3nt: TGTGCCAGCAGTTTATCCGGGTACGTGGTCGAGCAGTACTTC
v_gene: TRBV9; abundance: -; j_gene: TRBJ2-7; d_gene: TRBD2; CDR3aa: CASSPGLAGVYEQYF; CDR3nt: TGTGCCAGCAGCCCCGGACTAGCGGGAGTCTACGAGCAGTACTTC
v_gene: TRBV6-1; abundance: -; j_gene: TRBJ2-7; d_gene: -; CDR3aa: CASRRDSMSSYEQYF; CDR3nt: TGTGCCAGCAGGCGGGACTCCATGAGCTCCTACGAGCAGTACTTC
v_gene: TRBV5-1; abundance: -; j_gene: TRBJ2-7; d_gene: TRBD1; CDR3aa: CASRGQGRGYEQYF; CDR3nt: TGCGCCAGCAGAGGACAGGGACGAGGGTACGAGCAGTACTTC